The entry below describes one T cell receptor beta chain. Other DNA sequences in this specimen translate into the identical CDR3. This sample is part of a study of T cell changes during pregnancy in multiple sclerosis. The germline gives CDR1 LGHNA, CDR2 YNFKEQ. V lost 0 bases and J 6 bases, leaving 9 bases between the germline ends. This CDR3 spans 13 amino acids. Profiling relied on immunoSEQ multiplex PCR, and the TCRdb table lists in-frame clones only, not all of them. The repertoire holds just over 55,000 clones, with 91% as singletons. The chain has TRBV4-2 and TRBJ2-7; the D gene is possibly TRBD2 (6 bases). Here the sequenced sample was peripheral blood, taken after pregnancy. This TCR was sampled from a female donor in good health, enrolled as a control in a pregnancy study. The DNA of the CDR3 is TGTGCCAGCAGCCAAGAAGGAGGGAGCGAGCAGTACTTC. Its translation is CASSQEGGSEQYF.